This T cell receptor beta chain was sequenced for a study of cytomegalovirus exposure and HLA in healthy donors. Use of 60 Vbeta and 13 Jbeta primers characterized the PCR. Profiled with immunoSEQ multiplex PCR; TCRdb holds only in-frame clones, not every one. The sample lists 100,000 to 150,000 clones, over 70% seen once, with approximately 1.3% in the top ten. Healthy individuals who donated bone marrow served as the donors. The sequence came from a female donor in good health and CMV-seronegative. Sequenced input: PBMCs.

CDR3 amino acids: CASSYAAGAPYEQYF. The CDR3 DNA sequence: TGTGCCAGCAGTTACGCAGCGGGAGCTCCCTACGAGCAGTACTTC. The rearrangement links TRBV27 to TRBJ2-7; 8 bases fit TRBD2. The CDR3 runs 15 residues. CDR1 is MNHEY and CDR2 is SMNVEV in the germline V gene (reference sequence). V shed 4 bases, J shed 2 bases, and the junction held 7 bases outside the gene matches.